The 25 T cell receptor beta chains reported below all come from one sample, sequenced in a study of T-cell reconstitution after alpha-beta-depleted transplantation in children. Unique molecular identifiers were incorporated when the TCRbeta library was constructed. TCRdb passed the PCR reads through MiXCR, listing each CDR3 protein once. The data contain about 300,000 distinct CDR3 sequences, roughly 9.1% of them singletons. The sequences come from PBMCs, collected before TCRalphabeta/CD19-depleted stem cell transplant. These receptors were taken from a boy less than two years old with acute myeloid leukemia, due to receive a stem cell transplant.

CDR3 residues: CASSLSSGGGMDTQYF. Written as DNA, the CDR3 is TGTGCCAGCAGCTTAAGTAGCGGGGGGGGGATGGATACGCAGTATTTT. This sequence joins TRBV7-2 and TRBJ2-3, with 11 bases fitting TRBD2. V was pared by 2 bases and J by 6 bases, with 7 bases of the junction left unmatched. Germline-derived CDR1 and CDR2 are SGHTA and FQGNSA. The CDR3 consists of 16 residues.

This clonotype was recorded many times. This rearrangement joins TRBV9 to TRBJ1-1, with 7 bases identical to TRBD1. Germline V lookup: CDR1 SGDLS, CDR2 YYNGEE. The J segment lost 1 base and the V segment lost 2 bases, leaving 2 bases of the junction unmatched. The length of the CDR3 is 14 residues. DNA of the CDR3: TGTGCCAGCAGCGTGGAGGGGGCGAACACTGAAGCTTTCTTT. Its translation: CASSVEGANTEAFF.

This clonotype occurred many times. The gene calls are TRBV28 and TRBJ1-6; D call uncertain. The CDR3 has 14 amino acids. CDR1 is MDHEN, CDR2 SYDVKM, per germline. The V end was cut by 1 base, the J end by 10 bases, with 11 bases between. CDR3 coding DNA: TGTGCCAGCAGTTTATTGCCGGTTAGCTCACCCCTCCACTTT. Its translation is CASSLLPVSSPLHF.

A few counts support this clonotype. The chain links TRBV7-6 to TRBJ2-7, with 8 bases matching TRBD2. CDR3 length: 17 residues. Per the germline V gene, CDR1 is SGHVS and CDR2 is FNYEAQ. V trimming: 1 base; J trimming: 5 bases; junction bases outside the gene matches: 13. The CDR3 protein is CASSLGTPGGPLNEQYF. Written as DNA, the CDR3 is TGTGCCAGCAGCTTAGGTACCCCGGGGGGGCCTTTAAACGAGCAGTACTTC.

This clonotype was recorded many times. The chain recombines TRBV29-1 with TRBJ1-2; D is ambiguous. Germline lookup yields CDR1 SQVTM and CDR2 ANQGSEA. V lost 3 bases and J 7 bases, leaving 15 bases between the germline ends. This CDR3 has 13 residues. CDR3 DNA sequence: TGCAGCGTTGACGCTGGGAGGGTGGGTGGCTACACCTTC. It is translated as CSVDAGRVGGYTF.

This clonotype was seen at least ten times. V usage is TRBV7-2 and J usage is TRBJ2-1, with 9 bases matching TRBD2. CDR1 and CDR2 (germline): SGHTA, FQGNSA. With V trimmed by 6 bases and J by 6 bases, 6 bases remained unmatched. The CDR3 is made up of 14 amino acids. CDR3 in amino acids: CASRLGLAINEQFF. The CDR3 DNA reads as TGTGCCAGCAGGTTGGGACTAGCTATCAATGAGCAGTTCTTC.

This clonotype was observed many times. The rearrangement joins TRBV14 to TRBJ1-2; 11 nucleotides line up with TRBD1. With 1 base clipped from V and 4 bases from J, the junction kept 2 bases outside the gene matches. In germline, CDR1 is SGHDN, CDR2 FVKESK. This CDR3 is 15 amino acids long. The CDR3 DNA reads TGTGCCAGCAGCCAAGCCGGGACAGGGGGCTATGGCTACACCTTC. As protein: CASSQAGTGGYGYTF.

The V and J genes are TRBV7-9 and TRBJ2-1, with D perhaps matching TRBD2 (5 bases). The CDR3 is 12 amino acids. V lost 7 bases, J lost 7 bases, and 11 bases lay in between. The germline gives CDR1 SEHNR, CDR2 FQNEAQ (reference sequence). In DNA form, the CDR3 reads TGTGCCAGCACCCTTCGGGAAAATGAGCAGTTCTTC. Translated, it gives CASTLRENEQFF.

V gene TRBV12-5 combines with J gene TRBJ2-3; the match to TRBD2 covers 7 bases. Germline V lookup: CDR1 LGHNT, CDR2 FRNRAP. This CDR3 is 15 amino acids long. V dropped 4 bases and J dropped 4; count of bases not matched to a gene: 8. The CDR3 region is CASGSGLPNSDTQYF. CDR3 nucleotide sequence: TGTGCTAGTGGTTCGGGACTACCCAACTCAGATACGCAGTATTTT. Supplemented by reference TRBV12-5 and TRBJ2-3, the full variable domain reads DARVTQTPRHKVTEMGQEVTMRCQPILGHNTVFWYRQTMMQGLELLAYFRNRAPLDDSGMPKDRFSAEMPDATLATLKIQPSEPRDSAVYFCASGSGLPNSDTQYFGPGTRLTVL.

This clonotype has a count of ten or more. V is TRBV5-5 and J is TRBJ2-5; 12 nucleotides align to TRBD2. Germline CDR1 and CDR2: SGHKS and YYEKEE (reference sequence). The CDR3 totals 15 residues. The ends lost 4 bases at V and 5 bases at J; junction bases unmatched: 6. The CDR3 loop is CASSKTSGRGETQYF. In DNA form, the CDR3 reads TGTGCCAGCAGCAAGACTAGCGGGAGAGGGGAGACCCAGTACTTC.

The chain is built from TRBV24-1 and TRBJ2-1; tentatively, D is TRBD2 (5 bases). The CDR3 spans 16 residues. Germline V gene data show CDR1 as KGHDR and CDR2 as SFDVKD. V lost 0 bases, J lost 7 bases, and 15 bases lay in between. CDR3 coding DNA: TGTGCCACCAGTGATTTGAGACTCGCGGGTACAAATGAGCAGTTCTTC. It specifies CATSDLRLAGTNEQFF.

This clonotype was seen many times. V is TRBV29-1 and J is TRBJ1-1; D remains ambiguous. V was trimmed by 7 bases and J by 3 bases, leaving 9 bases between them. This CDR3 region has 11 residues. CDR1 is SQVTM, CDR2 ANQGSEA, per germline. For the CDR3, the DNA is TGCAGCGCTGGGTGGTACACTGAAGCTTTCTTT. It is translated as CSAGWYTEAFF. Full variable domain (remainder filled in from reference TRBV29-1 and TRBJ1-1): SAVISQKPSRDICQRGTSLTIQCQVDSQVTMMFWYRQQPGQSLTLIATANQGSEATYESGFVIDKFPISRPNLTFSTLTVSNMSPEDSSIYLCSAGWYTEAFFGQGTRLTVV.

Many counts were recorded for this clonotype. The rearrangement links TRBV28 to TRBJ2-5; no firm D call. This CDR3 region has 14 residues. The germline V gene encodes CDR1 MDHEN and CDR2 SYDVKM. The V gene lost 4 bases and the J gene lost 5 bases, with 14 bases spanning the gap. The CDR3 region has the DNA TGTGCCAGCAGTTGGCGAGGTACGGCGGAGACCCAGTACTTC. Translation gives CASSWRGTAETQYF.

This clonotype was counted many times. The genes are TRBV13 and TRBJ1-1, with 7 bases fitting TRBD1. The germline gives CDR1 PRHDT, CDR2 FYEKMQ (reference sequence). The CDR3 is made up of 16 amino acids. Trimming took 2 bases from V and 4 from J; bases not matched to a gene: 10. This CDR3 is CASSLPVGQFGTEAFF. In nucleotides, the CDR3 is TGTGCCAGCAGCTTACCGGTGGGACAGTTTGGCACTGAAGCTTTCTTT.

The chain combines TRBV7-2 with TRBJ2-3, with D possibly being TRBD1 (8 bases). There are 15 residues in the CDR3. Germline values: CDR1 SGHTA, CDR2 FQGNSA. V lost 1 base, J lost 3 bases, and 11 bases lay in between. DNA for the CDR3: TGTGCCAGCAGCTTAGAACAGGGGGGGACAGATACGCAGTATTTT. It encodes CASSLEQGGTDTQYF. The whole variable domain, filled in from reference TRBV7-2 and TRBJ2-3, reads GAGVSQSPSNKVTEKGKDVELRCDPISGHTALYWYRQSLGQGLEFLIYFQGNSAPDKSGLPSDRFSAERTGGSVSTLTIQRTQQEDSAVYLCASSLEQGGTDTQYFGPGTRLTVL.

In its sample, this clonotype was seen many times. V and J are TRBV7-9 and TRBJ2-5; 9 bases map to TRBD1. There are 13 residues in the CDR3. Germline values: CDR1 SEHNR, CDR2 FQNEAQ (reference sequence). The trim removed 4 bases at V and 10 bases at J, leaving 7 bases unmatched. CDR3 amino acids: CASSWGQGDGQYF. CDR3 bases: TGTGCCAGCAGCTGGGGACAGGGTGATGGCCAGTACTTC.

This clonotype has ten or more counts. This chain joins TRBV16 and TRBJ2-3, with D unresolved. The CDR3 spans 12 residues. Germline values: CDR1 KGHSY, CDR2 FQNENV. V lost 4 bases, J lost 6 bases, and 8 bases lay in between. As DNA, the CDR3 is TGTGCCAGCAGCCGAAGTGGGGATACGCAGTATTTT. Protein sequence: CASSRSGDTQYF.

The V and J genes are TRBV4-3 and TRBJ2-7, with TRBD1 matching 8 bases. V was pared by 0 bases and J by 2 bases, with 6 bases of the junction left unmatched. This CDR3 is 16 amino acids long. Germline V gives CDR1 LGHNA, CDR2 YSLEER. CDR3 loop: CASSQDPWTGPYEQYF. The CDR3 DNA reads as TGCGCCAGCAGCCAAGATCCGTGGACAGGGCCCTACGAGCAGTACTTC.

Only a few counts were recorded for this clonotype. The rearrangement uses TRBV11-2 and TRBJ2-2; D may be TRBD2 (5 bases). V was pared by 5 bases and J by 0 bases, with 13 bases between. CDR3 size: 16 residues. Germline CDR1 reads SGHAT; CDR2 reads FQNNGV. CDR3 sequence: CASSPTRGSNTGELFF. DNA of the CDR3: TGTGCCAGCAGCCCGACCCGAGGGTCGAACACCGGGGAGCTGTTTTTT.

This clonotype was recorded many times. V is TRBV20-1 and J is TRBJ1-5; a weak D match, TRBD1 (5 bases). This CDR3 has 19 residues. The ends were cut back, 0 bases at V and 6 bases at J, with 27 bases in the middle. Germline V gene lookup returns CDR1 DFQATT and CDR2 SNEGSKA (reference sequence). The CDR3 loop reads CSARDTFYRGTRNSQPQHF. CDR3 in DNA: TGCAGTGCTAGAGACACTTTTTATCGGGGCACCCGCAATAGTCAGCCCCAGCATTTT.

This clonotype was counted only a few times. The chain has TRBV7-9 and TRBJ2-7, with TRBD2 identical over 15 bases. Germline V CDR1 and CDR2: SEHNR, FQNEAQ (reference sequence). The V and J ends lost 5 bases and 0 bases, in that order; junction bases with no gene match: 14. The length of the CDR3 is 20 residues. Here the CDR3 reads CASSHGTSGRLHPSSYEQYF. DNA of the CDR3: TGTGCCAGCAGCCACGGGACTAGCGGGAGGCTTCACCCAAGCTCCTACGAGCAGTACTTC. Full variable domain (rest looked up from reference TRBV7-9 and TRBJ2-7): DTGVSQNPRHKITKRGQNVTFRCDPISEHNRLYWYRQTLGQGPEFLTYFQNEAQLEKSRLLSDRFSAERPKGSFSTLEIQRTEQGDSAMYLCASSHGTSGRLHPSSYEQYFGPGTRLTVT.

This clonotype was detected many times. This chain connects TRBV7-2 to TRBJ2-5; TRBD1 matches at 10 bases. The CDR3 loop spans 15 amino acids. V gave up 5 bases and J gave up 2 bases; unmatched junction bases: 5. The germline V gene encodes CDR1 SGHTA and CDR2 FQGNSA. The CDR3 DNA reads TGTGCCAGCAGCGCCTGGACAGGGGGTCAAGAGACCCAGTACTTC. This sequence encodes CASSAWTGGQETQYF.

Ten or more counts support this clonotype. The V gene is TRBV7-9, the J gene TRBJ1-3, with 8 positions matching TRBD1. Trimming cost V 5 bases and J 0 bases; bases outside gene matches: 9. CDR1 SEHNR and CDR2 FQNEAQ come from the germline V gene (reference sequence). The CDR3 is made up of 17 amino acids. The CDR3 is CASSPWDRLFSGNTIYF. The DNA for the CDR3 is TGTGCCAGCAGCCCCTGGGACAGGCTTTTCTCTGGAAACACCATATATTTT.

This clonotype was detected ten times or more. This CDR3 is CSVSRGGTGELFF. As DNA, the CDR3 is TGCAGCGTAAGCAGGGGTGGAACCGGGGAGCTGTTTTTT. This chain connects TRBV29-1 to TRBJ2-2, with D tentatively TRBD1 (6 bases). Trimming pared 6 bases from V and 5 bases from J, leaving 13 bases between. CDR3 size: 13 residues. Germline V gives CDR1 SQVTM, CDR2 ANQGSEA.

This clonotype was seen only a few times. The chain is built from TRBV5-1 and TRBJ1-6, with a tentative D call TRBD1 (5 bases). The length of the CDR3 is 15 residues. The germline gives CDR1 SGHRS, CDR2 YFSETQ. Trimming left V 0 bases short and J 9 bases short, with 13 bases between. The CDR3: CASSLGSGLASPLHF. CDR3 nucleotides: TGCGCCAGCAGCTTGGGTTCGGGGCTTGCTTCACCCCTCCACTTT.